This TCR beta chain was observed in a study of shared clonotypes between healthy human individuals. Notes on the study in general: Larger estimated richness was generally seen in naive subsets than in memory subsets.

Using immunoSEQ multiplex PCR, the repertoire was profiled, and TCRdb retains in-frame clones only, with some absent. This repertoire shows some 2.3 million clones, over 85% found once; its top ten account for 0.39%. Unmatched junction bases numbered 8, after V lost 0 bases and J lost 9 bases. The germline V gene encodes CDR1 SGHNT and CDR2 YYREEE (reference sequence). This CDR3 has 14 residues. Comment on this clone: Its specificity is unknown.

The chain combines TRBV5-4 with TRBJ1-1, with TRBD1 matching over 7 bases. Sequencing was performed on naive CD4+ T cells from PBMCs. Documented subset: CD45RA+ positively selected. This clonotype was sampled from a man aged 18 to 30 in good health. Some clones in this sample may be carry-over from other donors' samples. Here the CDR3 DNA reads TGTGCCAGCAGCTTGGGGGGAGTACAGGGGAAAGCTTTCTTT. The encoded protein is CASSLGGVQGKAFF.